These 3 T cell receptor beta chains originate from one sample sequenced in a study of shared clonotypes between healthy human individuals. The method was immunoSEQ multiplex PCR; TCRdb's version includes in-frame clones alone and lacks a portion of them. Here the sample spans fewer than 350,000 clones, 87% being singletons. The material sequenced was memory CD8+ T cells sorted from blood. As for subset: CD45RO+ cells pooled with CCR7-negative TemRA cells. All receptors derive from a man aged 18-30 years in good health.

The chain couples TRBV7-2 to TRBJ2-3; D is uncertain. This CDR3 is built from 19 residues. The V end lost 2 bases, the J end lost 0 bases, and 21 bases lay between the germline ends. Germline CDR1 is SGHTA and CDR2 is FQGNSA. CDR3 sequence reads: CASSLFLAVTYVSTDTQYF. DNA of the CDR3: TGTGCCAGCAGCTTATTCTTGGCAGTTACCTACGTTAGCACAGATACGCAGTATTTT.

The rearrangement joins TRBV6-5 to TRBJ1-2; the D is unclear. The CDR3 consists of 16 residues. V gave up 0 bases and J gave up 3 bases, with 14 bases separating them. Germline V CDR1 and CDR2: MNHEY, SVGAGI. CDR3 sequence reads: CASSYSFGFGDYGYTF. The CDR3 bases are TGTGCCAGCAGTTACTCGTTCGGTTTCGGGGACTATGGCTACACCTTC.

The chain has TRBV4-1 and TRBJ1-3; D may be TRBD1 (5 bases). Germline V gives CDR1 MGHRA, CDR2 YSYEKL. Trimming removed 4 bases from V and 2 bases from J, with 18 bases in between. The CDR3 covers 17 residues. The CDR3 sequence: CASSLRTETATGNTIYF. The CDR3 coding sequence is TGCGCCAGCAGCCTAAGAACAGAGACAGCCACTGGAAACACCATATATTTT.